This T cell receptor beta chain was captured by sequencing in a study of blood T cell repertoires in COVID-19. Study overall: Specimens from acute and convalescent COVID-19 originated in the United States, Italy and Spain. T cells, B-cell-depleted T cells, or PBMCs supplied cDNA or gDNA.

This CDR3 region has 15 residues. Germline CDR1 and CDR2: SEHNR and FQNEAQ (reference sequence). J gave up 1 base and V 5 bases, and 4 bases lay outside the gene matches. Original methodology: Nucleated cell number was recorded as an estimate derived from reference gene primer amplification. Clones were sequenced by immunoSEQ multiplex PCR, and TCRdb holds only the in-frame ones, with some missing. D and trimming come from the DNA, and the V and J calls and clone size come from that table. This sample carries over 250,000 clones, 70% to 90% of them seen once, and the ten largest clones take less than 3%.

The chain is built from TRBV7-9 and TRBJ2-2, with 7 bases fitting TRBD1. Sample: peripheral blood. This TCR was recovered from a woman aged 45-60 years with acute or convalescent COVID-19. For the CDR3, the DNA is TGTGCCAGCAGCCCCTGGACAGGGAACACCGGGGAGCTGTTTTTT. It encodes CASSPWTGNTGELFF.